What follows are 24 T cell receptor beta chains derived from one specimen sequenced in a study of T cells in Graves' hyperthyroidism and ophthalmopathy. Amplified TCR beta CDR3 regions derived from RNA transcripts. The HTBI primer set drove a first-round RT-PCR of the TCR CDR3. One entry per CDR3 protein results from TCRdb running MiXCR on the multiplex PCR reads. The repertoire holds 490,000 or so distinct CDR3 sequences, about 45% seen once, with around 44% in the top ten. Sequencing was done on a sample of peripheral blood or thyroid tissue (not recorded which). These receptors were taken from an adult woman with Graves' disease, either hyperthyroidism or ophthalmopathy (not recorded which).

This chain connects TRBV10-3 to TRBJ1-5; TRBD1 matches at 7 bases. Germline V CDR1 and CDR2: ENHRY, SYGVKD. Germline trimming cut 0 bases from V and 3 bases from J; bases unmatched to any gene: 2. The CDR3 has 15 residues. CDR3 nucleotides: TGTGCCATCAGTGAGTCCGGGACAGACAATCAGCCCCAGCATTTT. It translates to CAISESGTDNQPQHF.

The rearrangement joins TRBV10-2 to TRBJ2-5; TRBD1 matches 10 bases. The CDR3 totals 17 residues. Germline CDR1 reads WSHSY; CDR2 reads SAAADI. J gave up 0 bases and V 8 bases, and 12 bases lay outside the gene matches. CDR3 protein: CASCNRDRGVDQETQYF. The CDR3 nucleotides read TGCGCCAGCTGCAACCGGGACAGGGGTGTCGACCAAGAGACCCAGTACTTC.

This clonotype was seen a single time. The rearrangement links TRBV20-1 to TRBJ2-6, with TRBD1 matching 8 bases. Germline V gene sequence: CDR1 DFQATT, CDR2 SNEGSKA (reference sequence). V lost 1 base and J lost 4; bases outside the gene matches: 9. The CDR3 extends over 17 amino acids. For the CDR3, the DNA is TGCAGTGCTAGAGGCAGGGGGCGAAACACCGGGGCCAACGTCCTGACTTTC. Its translation is CSARGRGRNTGANVLTF.

This sequence joins TRBV7-9 and TRBJ2-1; D perhaps matches TRBD2 (6 bases). CDR1 and CDR2 (germline): SEHNR, FQNEAQ (reference sequence). The CDR3 loop spans 15 amino acids. Trimming stripped 11 bases from V and 4 bases from J, with 21 bases between. The CDR3 protein is CAANPGSGVYNEQFF. Here the CDR3 DNA reads TGTGCCGCAAACCCGGGTTCGGGGGTGTACAATGAGCAGTTCTTC.

The chain recombines TRBV28 with TRBJ1-1; D perhaps matches TRBD1 (5 bases). V was cut by 3 bases and J by 2 bases, with 13 bases left in between. Germline CDR1 MDHEN, CDR2 SYDVKM. The CDR3 sequence is 15 residues long. CDR3 bases: TGTGCCAGCAGTTTCCTCGACAGAATCAACACTGAAGCTTTCTTT. It specifies CASSFLDRINTEAFF.

The rearrangement links TRBV9 to TRBJ2-5, with 8 positions matching TRBD1. V lost 3 bases to trimming and J lost 2 bases; unmatched junction nucleotides: 3. This CDR3 comprises 14 residues. The germline V gene encodes CDR1 SGDLS and CDR2 YYNGEE. CDR3: CASSATGGQETQYF. The CDR3 bases are TGTGCCAGCAGCGCCACAGGGGGACAAGAGACCCAGTACTTC.

Only a few counts were recorded for this clonotype. The chain couples TRBV27 to TRBJ1-2; D possibly corresponds to TRBD1 (6 bases). Germline lookup yields CDR1 MNHEY and CDR2 SMNVEV (reference sequence). V gave up 6 bases and J gave up 3 bases, with 17 bases separating them. The CDR3 is made up of 15 amino acids. CDR3 sequence (DNA): TGTGCCAGCAGCTCAGGTTGGGGGGCGGACTATGGCTACACCTTC. It is translated as CASSSGWGADYGYTF.

This clonotype occurred many times. This chain joins TRBV7-3 and TRBJ2-2; 9 bases match TRBD1. This CDR3 contains 16 residues. Germline values: CDR1 SGHTA, CDR2 FQGTGA. V gave up 5 bases and J gave up 7 bases; unmatched junction bases: 11. In nucleotides, the CDR3 is TGTGCCAGCAGCACCCGACCTACAGGGGGCCACGGGGAGCTGTTTTTT. It specifies CASSTRPTGGHGELFF. The full variable domain, completed using reference TRBV7-3 and TRBJ2-2, is GAGVSQTPSNKVTEKGKYVELRCDPISGHTALYWYRQSLGQGPEFLIYFQGTGAADDSGLPNDRFFAVRPEGSVSTLKIQRTERGDSAVYLCASSTRPTGGHGELFFGEGSRLTVL.

The chain employs TRBV27 and TRBJ2-7, with D perhaps given as TRBD1 or TRBD2 (6 bases each). Germline loops: CDR1 MNHEY, CDR2 SMNVEV (reference sequence). The CDR3 runs 16 residues. The V gene lost 0 bases and the J gene lost 0 bases, with 12 bases spanning the gap. The chain's CDR3 is CASSLSIRGGSYEQYF. CDR3 in DNA: TGTGCCAGCAGTTTATCGATCAGGGGAGGCTCCTACGAGCAGTACTTC.

V and J are TRBV6-2 or TRBV6-3 and TRBJ2-7; 7 bases map to TRBD1. The V gene's germline CDR1 is MNHEY and CDR2 SVGEGT. V gave up 4 bases and J gave up 3 bases; unmatched junction bases: 15. The CDR3 covers 17 residues. CDR3 in amino acids: CASSSGTAGPVNYEQYF. CDR3 coding DNA: TGTGCCAGCAGTTCCGGGACAGCTGGACCCGTTAACTACGAGCAGTACTTC.

This clonotype occurred many times. The chain couples TRBV15 to TRBJ2-5; D not resolved. The V gene's germline CDR1 is LNHNV and CDR2 YYDKDF (reference sequence). The CDR3 covers 15 residues. V was pared by 0 bases and J by 5 bases, with 13 bases between. CDR3 loop: CATSREIGSRETQYF. The CDR3 DNA is TGTGCCACCAGCAGAGAGATTGGGTCCAGGGAGACCCAGTACTTC.

This clonotype was detected a few times. V is TRBV9 and J is TRBJ1-1, with D maybe TRBD1 (6 bases). Germline-derived CDR1 and CDR2 are SGDLS and YYNGEE. This CDR3 region has 14 residues. V was clipped by 3 bases and J by 7 bases, with 16 bases between them. For the CDR3, the DNA is TGTGCCAGCAGCGCCGAAGGGGGGTTCGGTGAAGCTTTCTTT. Its protein is CASSAEGGFGEAFF. Supplemented by reference TRBV9 and TRBJ1-1, the full variable domain reads DSGVTQTPKHLITATGQRVTLRCSPRSGDLSVYWYQQSLDQGLQFLIQYYNGEERAKGNILERFSAQQFPDLHSELNLSSLELGDSALYFCASSAEGGFGEAFFGQGTRLTVV.

Many counts were recorded for this clonotype. The rearrangement uses TRBV20-1 and TRBJ1-5; D not certain. The CDR3 runs to 13 residues. Germline CDR1 is DFQATT and CDR2 is SNEGSKA (reference sequence). Trimming shortened V by 3 bases and J by 0 bases, and 6 bases separated the two germline ends. This CDR3 is CSASTPSNQPQHF. The CDR3 DNA reads as TGCAGTGCTAGTACACCTAGCAATCAGCCCCAGCATTTT.

The chain has TRBV7-9 and TRBJ2-7; TRBD2 is a possible D gene (6 bases). V was pared by 4 bases and J by 2 bases, with 12 bases between. The CDR3 is 14 residues long. The V gene's germline CDR1 is SEHNR and CDR2 FQNEAQ (reference sequence). The DNA of the CDR3 is TGTGCCAGCAGCTCCGACGGGACTCCCTACGAGCAGTACTTC. Translation: CASSSDGTPYEQYF.

There are many counts of this clonotype. The chain employs TRBV10-3 and TRBJ2-2, with 11 bases identical to TRBD2. The CDR3 covers 19 residues. J lost 7 bases, V lost 4 bases, and 17 bases had no gene match. Germline assignment: CDR1 ENHRY and CDR2 SYGVKD. CDR3 loop: CAISARTGIAGGQSGELFF. CDR3 sequence (DNA): TGTGCCATCAGTGCCCGGACAGGAATAGCGGGAGGGCAGAGCGGGGAGCTGTTTTTT.

With regard to this clonotype: A much larger clone sits a single nucleotide away, making a read error possible. No conserved phenylalanine or tryptophan is present at the end of the CDR3, so a read error is the likely explanation. The chain has TRBV20-1 and TRBJ1-5; TRBD1 agrees at 7 bases. Germline V CDR1 and CDR2: DFQATT, SNEGSKA (reference sequence). With 6 bases clipped from V and 7 bases from J, the junction kept 9 bases outside the gene matches. CDR3 length: 13 residues. CDR3 region: CSAVGGAGQPQHL. The CDR3 coding sequence is TGCAGTGCCGTAGGGGGCGCAGGGCAGCCCCAGCATCTT.

In this sample, this clonotype turned up a few times. The chain is built from TRBV5-5 and TRBJ2-3; D not certain. The V end lost 5 bases, the J end lost 2 bases, and 12 bases lay between the germline ends. The CDR3 runs to 14 residues. Germline CDR1 and CDR2: SGHKS and YYEKEE (reference sequence). The DNA of the CDR3 is TGTGCCAGCAGAGAACGGTGGGTCACAGATACGCAGTATTTT. Its protein is CASRERWVTDTQYF.

In this sample, this clonotype turned up a few times. This chain joins TRBV28 and TRBJ1-2, with TRBD1 matching 7 bases. After removal of 7 bases from V and 12 bases from J, the junction contained 11 bases not matched to a gene. This CDR3 comprises 12 residues. From germline, CDR1 is MDHEN and CDR2 SYDVKM. The CDR3: CASTRDSVGHTF. The CDR3 DNA sequence: TGTGCCAGCACCCGGGACAGCGTCGGCCACACCTTC.

This clonotype was seen ten or more times. The chain links TRBV29-1 to TRBJ1-1; D not certain. Trimming cost V 2 bases and J 1 base, with 8 bases left between them. The CDR3 is 13 amino acids. Germline V lookup: CDR1 SQVTM, CDR2 ANQGSEA. The CDR3, as DNA: TGCAGCGTTGAAACACAGAAGAACACTGAAGCTTTCTTT. Its translation: CSVETQKNTEAFF.

This clonotype was counted once. The rearrangement links TRBV7-9 to TRBJ1-2; 9 bases match TRBD1. V was pared by 6 bases and J by 2 bases, with 4 bases of the junction left unmatched. The CDR3 length is 14 residues. From germline, CDR1 is SEHNR and CDR2 FQNEAQ (reference sequence). The CDR3 DNA reads TGTGCCAGCAGAGGAGGGACAGGGAACTATGGCTACACCTTC. Protein sequence: CASRGGTGNYGYTF.

This sequence joins TRBV9 and TRBJ2-7; TRBD2 agrees at 8 bases. From germline, CDR1 is SGDLS and CDR2 YYNGEE. The junction had 10 bases not matched to a gene; V was cut back by 0 bases and J by 5 bases. CDR3 size: 16 residues. CDR3 residues: CASSVVSPAGVHEQYF. The CDR3 DNA reads TGTGCCAGCAGCGTAGTCAGCCCAGCGGGAGTACACGAGCAGTACTTC.

Notes on this clonotype: A junction end diverges from the germline sequence, so it may reflect a read error. The rearrangement uses TRBV6-2 or TRBV6-3 and TRBJ2-5; 9 bases are shared with TRBD2. The germline V gene encodes CDR1 MNHEY and CDR2 SVGEGT. The CDR3 spans 15 residues. The CDR3 bases are TGTGCCGGCAGTTATGAGGCGGGAGGGCCTGAGACCCAGTACTTC. Amino acids: CAGSYEAGGPETQYF.

The chain uses TRBV20-1 and TRBJ1-6; perhaps TRBD1 as D (6 bases). CDR1 is DFQATT, CDR2 SNEGSKA, per germline (reference sequence). The V end lost 5 bases, the J end lost 5 bases, and 16 bases lay between the germline ends. CDR3 length equals 15 residues. In DNA form, the CDR3 reads TGCAGTGCTTATACCCGGGACATCAATAATTCACCCCTCCACTTT. It specifies CSAYTRDINNSPLHF.

In regard to this clonotype: The CDR3 carries no conserved terminal phenylalanine or tryptophan, so it likely arises from a read error. The V and J genes are TRBV29-1 and TRBJ1-6; maybe TRBD1 (5 bases). The V gene lost 0 bases and the J gene lost 10 bases, with 10 bases spanning the gap. This CDR3 is 13 amino acids long. Germline values: CDR1 SQVTM, CDR2 ANQGSEA. As DNA, the CDR3 is TGCAGCGTTGAAGAAGGGAGGGGCTCACCCCTCCACCTT. The encoded protein is CSVEEGRGSPLHL.